One sample yielded the 4 T cell receptor beta chains listed below, sequenced in a study of OX40 agonist ivuxolimab in advanced cancers. Library preparation used the immunoSEQ multiplex PCR assay. TCRdb mirrors the immuneACCESS table, restricted to in-frame sequences. Some clones are absent from its copies; in checked studies, under half trace to an unresolved V gene, and the reason for the others is unknown. This sample is represented by some 80,000 clones; 85% to 95% of them were singletons. The biggest ten clones account for more than 4.5% of the sample. The input for sequencing was CD4+ or CD8+ T cells sorted from blood, taken in a trial of the OX40 agonist ivuxolimab. The receptor source for this set is an adult with an advanced solid tumor such as melanoma, head and neck, liver or kidney cancer.

The chain couples TRBV4-3 to TRBJ1-4; D might be TRBD1 (6 bases). Germline CDR1 reads LGHNA; CDR2 reads YSLEER. Trimming took off 0 bases at V and 10 bases at J, with 15 bases between the two ends. This CDR3 spans 15 amino acids. CDR3 sequence: CASSQDWGLGVKLFF. CDR3 nucleotides: TGCGCCAGCAGCCAAGACTGGGGGCTGGGAGTAAAACTGTTTTTT.

This clone has just one count. The V gene is TRBV15, the J gene TRBJ2-1; the match to TRBD2 covers 10 bases. Germline V gene data show CDR1 as LNHNV and CDR2 as YYDKDF (reference sequence). This CDR3 region has 17 residues. The J segment lost 5 bases and the V segment lost 2 bases, leaving 9 bases of the junction unmatched. CDR3 DNA sequence: TGTGCCACCAGCAGAAGACCTGGGCTAGCGGGGGACAATGAGCAGTTCTTC. Translating it yields CATSRRPGLAGDNEQFF.

V gene TRBV5-1 combines with J gene TRBJ2-3; 8 bases line up with TRBD2. The CDR3 length is 17 residues. The V segment lost 0 bases and the J segment 0 bases; nucleotides outside the gene matches: 6. CDR1 SGHRS and CDR2 YFSETQ come from the germline V gene. In nucleotides, the CDR3 is TGCGCCAGCAGCTTGGGTGCGGGAGGTCGGAGCACAGATACGCAGTATTTT. Protein product: CASSLGAGGRSTDTQYF.

The chain carries TRBV6-6 and TRBJ1-2, with 9 bases that match TRBD1. V lost 4 bases and J lost 6; bases outside the gene matches: 9. CDR3 length: 15 residues. CDR1 and CDR2 from the germline V gene are MNHNY and SVGAGI (reference sequence). The CDR3 DNA follows: TGTGCCAGCAGTTTTAACCTTGGACAGGGGAATGGCTACACCTTC. Translated, it gives CASSFNLGQGNGYTF.